These T cell receptor beta chains were read from a single sample in a study of blood T cell repertoires in COVID-19. Profiled with immunoSEQ multiplex PCR; TCRdb holds only in-frame clones, not every one. The sample yields a few hundred thousand clones, more than 75% seen once. Sequencing was done on a sample of peripheral blood. These receptors all come from a woman in her fifties or sixties with acute or convalescent COVID-19. CDR3s include the opening cysteine and the closing phenylalanine or tryptophan. A D gene is named only where the DNA matches it firmly. Only some rows state a clone size, as once, few, many or a class for expanded clones.

D gene,J gene,V gene,clone size,CDR3 DNA,CDR3 protein
NA,TRBJ1-1,TRBV11-2,once,TGTGCCAGCAGCTTTGGAGGGGTTATGGAAGCTTTCTTT,CASSFGGVMEAFF
NA,TRBJ2-5,TRBV28,NA,TGTGCCAGCAGTTTGGTTCGGTTTCGGGTCGGACAAGAGACCCAGTACTTC,CASSLVRFRVGQETQYF
NA,TRBJ2-5,TRBV27,NA,TGTGCCAGCAGCTCGTGGGCTCTCCAAGAGACCCAGTACTTC,CASSSWALQETQYF
NA,TRBJ1-2,TRBV6-5,NA,TGTGCCAGTCACACACTAAACTATGGCTACACCTTC,CASHTLNYGYTF
NA,TRBJ1-5,TRBV10-2,NA,TGCGCCAGCAGTGAGTCGGGGACAAATCAGCCCCAGCATTTT,CASSESGTNQPQHF
TRBD2,TRBJ2-2,TRBV9,once,TGTGCCAGCAGCGTACGACTAGCGGGAGCCGGGGAGCTGTTTTTT,CASSVRLAGAGELFF
NA,TRBJ2-7,TRBV5-1,NA,TGCGCCAGCAGGTCCCGGGACTCGAGCTCCTACGAGCAGTACTTC,CASRSRDSSSYEQYF
NA,TRBJ2-3,TRBV29-1,NA,TGCAGCGTTACGACGGAGGGATGGACAGATACGCAGTATTTT,CSVTTEGWTDTQYF
NA,TRBJ2-7,TRBV2,NA,TGTGCCAGCAGGTACAGGGCTAACGCTTACGAGCAGTACTTC,CASRYRANAYEQYF
TRBD1,TRBJ1-1,TRBV19,NA,TGTGCCAGTAAGCTAGGGGGCATGAACACTGAAGCTTTCTTT,CASKLGGMNTEAFF
TRBD1,TRBJ2-1,TRBV11-1,NA,TGTGCCAGCACCGTAGGGGCCACAGGGGACAATGAGCAGTTCTTC,CASTVGATGDNEQFF
TRBD1,TRBJ1-1,TRBV18,few,TGTGCCAGCTCACCACGACAGGACAGGGGACTCCTGAACACTGAAGCTTTCTTT,CASSPRQDRGLLNTEAFF
NA,TRBJ2-1,TRBV5-4,NA,TGTGCCAGCAGCTTGGAAGTCGGCTCCTACAATGAGCAGTTCTTC,CASSLEVGSYNEQFF
NA,TRBJ1-2,TRBV19,few,TGTGCCAGTAGTATTGGGGGCACCCCTGAGGGCTACACCTTC,CASSIGGTPEGYTF
TRBD1,TRBJ1-6,TRBV19,once,TGTGCCAGTAGTGGCGCCGGGACAGGGGTCTCACCCCTCCACTTT,CASSGAGTGVSPLHF
NA,TRBJ2-1,TRBV18,NA,TGTGCCAGCTCCCCCGGACAGCCTTCCTACAATGAGCAGTTCTTC,CASSPGQPSYNEQFF
NA,TRBJ1-1,TRBV5-6,NA,TGTGCCAGCAGCTTGGGGGCAGGGAACACTGAAGCTTTCTTT,CASSLGAGNTEAFF
NA,TRBJ2-1,TRBV10-1,NA,TGCGCCAGCAGTATCAGCGGGTCCCTCATTGAGCAGTTCTTC,CASSISGSLIEQFF
NA,TRBJ1-1,TRBV10-3,NA,TGTGCCATCAGTGAGACAGGGATGAACACTGAAGCTTTCTTT,CAISETGMNTEAFF
TRBD2,TRBJ2-7,TRBV27,NA,TGTGCCAGCAGTGAAACGGGACTAGCGGGAGCCTACGAGCAGTACTTC,CASSETGLAGAYEQYF
NA,TRBJ2-3,TRBV29-1,NA,TGCAGCGTTGACAGGGAGGCGGCCTGGGATTTT,CSVDREAAWDF
NA,TRBJ2-2,TRBV5-1,once,TGCGCCAGCAGCTTGGTTTTTCAAACCGGTACCGGGGAGCTGTTTTTT,CASSLVFQTGTGELFF
NA,TRBJ2-7,TRBV6-1,NA,TGTGCCAGCAGTGAACAGCCTTGGCGGCAGAGCTCCTACGAGCAGTACTTC,CASSEQPWRQSSYEQYF
TRBD2,TRBJ2-3,TRBV2,NA,TGTGCCAGCAGTGAAAAGTCTAGCGGGAGAACAGATACGCAGTATTTT,CASSEKSSGRTDTQYF
TRBD2,TRBJ2-7,TRBV5-1,NA,TGCGCCAGCAGCTTAGCTAGCGGGACCCCTTCCTACGAGCAGTACTTC,CASSLASGTPSYEQYF
NA,TRBJ1-1,TRBV20-1,NA,TGCAGTGCTGTCCGGGAAGGGGCTTTCTTT,CSAVREGAFF
TRBD1,TRBJ2-3,TRBV7-9,NA,TGTGCCAGCAGCCCCTGGGACAGGGGGAGTGCAGATACGCAGTATTTT,CASSPWDRGSADTQYF